This T cell receptor beta chain stems from a study of neoadjuvant anti-PD-1 for oral cavity cancer. To note about this clone: Its specificity is not known.

General study points: TCR analyses covered only a few patients per response group.

Germline V gene sequence: CDR1 MGHRA, CDR2 YSYEKL. V dropped 1 base and J dropped 11 bases, with 15 bases sitting between them. CDR3 length: 14 amino acids. The protocol was immunoSEQ multiplex PCR, while the TCRdb copy is restricted to in-frame clones and leaves out a portion. The sample gives around 30,000 clones, about 86% of which show up once; 3.5% is in the top ten. The sample consisted of PBMCs, taken before nivolumab (anti-PD-1) treatment. The sequence came from a person aged 35-79 years with oral cavity squamous cell carcinoma. The chain joins TRBV4-1 to TRBJ1-5; tentative D call: TRBD1 (6 bases). CDR3 amino acids: CASSQAPGDRTQHF. The CDR3 coding sequence is TGCGCCAGCAGCCAAGCCCCAGGGGACCGAACCCAGCATTTT.